The 26 T cell receptor beta chains below all came from one sample that was sequenced in a study of CD8+ T cells in alopecia areata. RNA was extracted and reverse transcribed into cDNA as the sequencing template. Repertoires were generated with immunoSEQ multiplex PCR, while TCRdb's copy carries only in-frame clones and drops some. This table has approximately 160,000 clones, 60% appearing once. Described treatment: oral pan-JAK inhibitor, 5-10 mg twice daily. Sequences were derived from CD4+ T cells sorted from blood, sampled at week 24, from a patient treated with tofacitinib. The receptor set was obtained from a human donor with alopecia areata.

The chain recombines TRBV19 with TRBJ2-2; 9 nucleotides line up with TRBD1. This CDR3 is built from 15 residues. V shed 6 bases and J 3 bases; nucleotides not matched to a gene: 5. CDR1 LNHDA and CDR2 SQIVND come from the germline V gene (reference sequence). Here the CDR3 DNA reads TGTGCCAGTAGCTCGGGACAGGGTGACACCGGGGAGCTGTTTTTT. Its translation is CASSSGQGDTGELFF. The full variable domain, with the rest looked up from reference TRBV19 and TRBJ2-2, is DGGITQSPKYLFRKEGQNVTLSCEQNLNHDAMYWYRQDPGQGLRLIYYSQIVNDFQKGDIAEGYSVSREKKESFPLTVTSAQKNPTAFYLCASSSGQGDTGELFFGEGSRLTVL.

In nucleotides, the CDR3 is TGTGCCAGCAGCCTGGGACAGGGGGACTTCTATGGCTACACCTTC. Its protein product is CASSLGQGDFYGYTF. The V and J genes are TRBV7-9 and TRBJ1-2; TRBD1 agrees at 11 bases. The CDR3 has 15 residues. Germline V CDR1 and CDR2: SEHNR, FQNEAQ (reference sequence). With 5 bases clipped from V and 4 bases from J, the junction kept 6 bases outside the gene matches.

This clone has more than one count but fewer than ten. The chain has TRBV7-3 and TRBJ2-2; D is perhaps TRBD2 (5 bases). Germline CDR1 and CDR2: SGHTA and FQGTGA. This CDR3 is 13 amino acids long. Between the trimmed V and J ends, which lost 5 bases and 4 bases, there was a span of 8 bases. The CDR3 region is CASSPTSTGELFF. The CDR3 DNA follows: TGTGCCAGCAGCCCAACTAGCACCGGGGAGCTGTTTTTT. Supplemented by reference TRBV7-3 and TRBJ2-2, the full variable domain reads GAGVSQTPSNKVTEKGKYVELRCDPISGHTALYWYRQSLGQGPEFLIYFQGTGAADDSGLPNDRFFAVRPEGSVSTLKIQRTERGDSAVYLCASSPTSTGELFFGEGSRLTVL.

The gene calls are TRBV9 and TRBJ2-1; D gene ambiguous. Germline V gives CDR1 SGDLS, CDR2 YYNGEE. This CDR3 has 12 amino acids. V was trimmed by 2 bases and J by 9 bases, leaving 9 bases between them. The CDR3: CASSVTDGEQFF. CDR3 sequence (DNA): TGTGCCAGCAGCGTTACAGACGGTGAGCAGTTCTTC. The entire variable domain, with the rest obtained from reference TRBV9 and TRBJ2-1, is as follows: DSGVTQTPKHLITATGQRVTLRCSPRSGDLSVYWYQQSLDQGLQFLIQYYNGEERAKGNILERFSAQQFPDLHSELNLSSLELGDSALYFCASSVTDGEQFFGPGTRLTVL.

The CDR3 is CAISVRGGSTDEQFF. The CDR3 DNA sequence: TGTGCCATCAGTGTACGGGGGGGGTCTACGGATGAGCAGTTCTTC. This chain uses TRBV10-3 with TRBJ2-1, with 8 bases lining up with TRBD2. The V gene end was trimmed by 4 bases and the J gene end by 8 bases; junction bases not matched to a gene: 10. Germline V lookup: CDR1 ENHRY, CDR2 SYGVKD. The CDR3 consists of 15 residues.

This clone has a handful of counts. V usage is TRBV29-1 and J usage is TRBJ2-7; D gene unclear. The ends were cut back, 4 bases at V and 0 bases at J, with 7 bases in the middle. Germline lookup yields CDR1 SQVTM and CDR2 ANQGSEA. CDR3 length: 12 amino acids. CDR3 residues: CSVALSSYEQYF. The CDR3 bases are TGCAGCGTTGCGCTCAGCTCCTACGAGCAGTACTTC.

The genes are TRBV27 and TRBJ1-1; 8 bases are shared with TRBD1. CDR1 is MNHEY and CDR2 is SMNVEV in the germline V gene (reference sequence). J lost 5 bases, V lost 5 bases, and 7 bases had no gene match. The CDR3 spans 14 residues. CDR3 DNA sequence: TGTGCCAGCAGTAGAGACAGGGGTTGGACTGAAGCTTTCTTT. Protein product: CASSRDRGWTEAFF.

On this clone: Other DNA sequences in this sample translate to the same CDR3. The chain links TRBV29-1 to TRBJ1-1, with D possibly TRBD1 on 5 matching bases. Germline loops: CDR1 SQVTM, CDR2 ANQGSEA. CDR3 length: 10 residues. The V end was cut by 4 bases, the J end by 5 bases, with 5 bases between. The CDR3 region is CSVGGTEAFF. The CDR3 DNA sequence: TGCAGCGTTGGGGGGACTGAAGCTTTCTTT. The full variable domain, completed using reference TRBV29-1 and TRBJ1-1, is SAVISQKPSRDICQRGTSLTIQCQVDSQVTMMFWYRQQPGQSLTLIATANQGSEATYESGFVIDKFPISRPNLTFSTLTVSNMSPEDSSIYLCSVGGTEAFFGQGTRLTVV.

J is TRBJ1-6 and V is TRBV30, with D possibly being TRBD1 (6 bases). Trimming removed 3 bases at V and 6 bases at J, with 21 bases between. This CDR3 has 17 amino acids. Germline V lookup: CDR1 GTSNPN, CDR2 SVGIG (reference sequence). CDR3 sequence (DNA): TGTGCCTGGAGACCCAATCTCGCGGGACATCGTAATTCACCCCTCCACTTT. Its translation: CAWRPNLAGHRNSPLHF.

The gene calls are TRBV19 and TRBJ2-5; maybe TRBD2 (5 bases). The CDR3 totals 13 residues. Germline V CDR1 and CDR2: LNHDA, SQIVND (reference sequence). Trimming pared 9 bases from V and 5 bases from J, leaving 16 bases between. The CDR3 DNA reads TGTGCCAGCGGAGGCAGTTCGGTGGAGACCCAGTACTTC. Encoded protein: CASGGSSVETQYF.

The chain recombines TRBV29-1 with TRBJ2-2; 12 nucleotides line up with TRBD1. Germline V gene data show CDR1 as SQVTM and CDR2 as ANQGSEA. Losses at the gene ends were 7 bases for V and 4 bases for J; bases not matched to a gene: 4. The CDR3 sequence is 14 residues long. The CDR3 protein is CSGGQGAGTGELFF. The CDR3 DNA sequence: TGCAGCGGGGGACAGGGGGCGGGCACCGGGGAGCTGTTTTTT.

The chain employs TRBV2 and TRBJ1-5; D gene unclear. The V and J ends lost 2 bases and 0 bases respectively, with 14 bases between them. CDR3 length equals 17 residues. CDR1 and CDR2 (germline): SNHLY, FYNNEI. CDR3 sequence (DNA): TGTGCCAGCAGTGAACGGGTTGGGCTCTATAGCAATCAGCCCCAGCATTTT. The encoded protein is CASSERVGLYSNQPQHF.

This clone was seen a handful of times. The chain combines TRBV7-2 with TRBJ1-5; D not resolved. Germline V gene data show CDR1 as SGHTA and CDR2 as FQGNSA. This CDR3 contains 14 residues. V lost 4 bases to trimming and J lost 2 bases, with 9 bases between them. The CDR3 loop is CASSSVGGNQPQHF. The CDR3 DNA reads as TGTGCCAGCAGCTCCGTTGGGGGCAATCAGCCCCAGCATTTT. Using reference TRBV7-2 and TRBJ1-5 for the parts outside the CDR3, the full variable domain is GAGVSQSPSNKVTEKGKDVELRCDPISGHTALYWYRQSLGQGLEFLIYFQGNSAPDKSGLPSDRFSAERTGGSVSTLTIQRTQQEDSAVYLCASSSVGGNQPQHFGDGTRLSIL.

The gene calls are TRBV5-6 and TRBJ2-6, with D hard to call. CDR1 is SGHDT and CDR2 is YYEEEE in the germline V gene. Trimming left V 1 base short and J 0 bases short, with 2 bases between. This CDR3 comprises 14 residues. CDR3 nucleotide sequence: TGTGCCAGCAGCTTGCCCTCTGGGGCCAACGTCCTGACTTTC. This encodes CASSLPSGANVLTF.

This clone was counted a single time. The V gene is TRBV6-1, the J gene TRBJ2-7, with no clear D. Per the germline V gene, CDR1 is MNHNS and CDR2 is SASEGT. The CDR3 is made up of 12 amino acids. V dropped 7 bases and J dropped 7 bases, with 14 bases sitting between them. CDR3 DNA: TGTGCCAGCACGGGCCAGTCGCAGGAGCAGTACTTC. This encodes CASTGQSQEQYF.

This clone was counted at least ten times. This chain uses TRBV5-1 with TRBJ2-7; 7 bases agree with TRBD1. The V and J ends lost 4 bases and 5 bases, in that order; junction bases with no gene match: 6. This CDR3 has 13 amino acids. The germline gives CDR1 SGHRS, CDR2 YFSETQ. The CDR3 DNA follows: TGCGCCAGCAGCCGAAACAGGGGCCACGAGCAGTACTTC. Translating it yields CASSRNRGHEQYF.

This clone was seen just once. The chain is built from TRBV5-1 and TRBJ2-5; TRBD2 matches 12 bases. CDR3 size: 16 residues. The V segment lost 7 bases and the J segment 2 bases; nucleotides outside the gene matches: 9. CDR1 and CDR2 (germline): SGHRS, YFSETQ. The CDR3 DNA sequence: TGCGCCAGCGCGACTAGCGGGGGTAGAGGGCAAGAGACCCAGTACTTC. Translated, it gives CASATSGGRGQETQYF.

The chain recombines TRBV29-1 with TRBJ2-7; perhaps D is TRBD1 or TRBD2 (6 bases each). The germline gives CDR1 SQVTM, CDR2 ANQGSEA. The CDR3 loop spans 14 amino acids. V dropped 7 bases and J dropped 7 bases, with 23 bases sitting between them. CDR3 region: CSARLHSQGGEQYF. CDR3 sequence (DNA): TGCAGCGCCCGATTACACTCACAGGGAGGTGAGCAGTACTTC.

This sequence joins TRBV7-8 and TRBJ2-7; D call uncertain. The CDR3 totals 15 residues. The germline V gene has CDR1 SGHVS and CDR2 FQNEAQ. Trimming cost V 2 bases and J 2 bases, with 13 bases left between them. As DNA, the CDR3 is TGTGCCAGCAGCTTATCCGTACGGGCGGCCTACGAGCAGTACTTC. This codes for CASSLSVRAAYEQYF.

The gene calls are TRBV6-5 and TRBJ1-5; TRBD1 might be the D (6 bases). CDR1 is MNHEY and CDR2 is SVGAGI in the germline V gene. The V and J ends lost 6 bases and 0 bases respectively, with 9 bases between them. The CDR3 contains 14 residues. CDR3 coding DNA: TGTGCCAGCAGGCTGACAGGTAGCAATCAGCCCCAGCATTTT. Residues: CASRLTGSNQPQHF.

The chain recombines TRBV6-5 with TRBJ1-5; D remains unclear. This CDR3 is 13 amino acids long. Trimming took 0 bases from V and 7 from J, leaving 7 bases between them. In germline, CDR1 is MNHEY, CDR2 SVGAGI. CDR3 amino acids: CASSYSEGQPQHF. CDR3 DNA: TGTGCCAGCAGTTACTCCGAGGGACAGCCCCAGCATTTT.

The chain couples TRBV29-1 to TRBJ2-1, with D maybe TRBD1 (5 bases). The V end was cut by 6 bases, the J end by 7 bases, with 10 bases between. Germline CDR1 is SQVTM and CDR2 is ANQGSEA. This CDR3 comprises 11 residues. The CDR3 here is CSVDSTNEQFF. In DNA form, the CDR3 reads TGCAGCGTCGACAGTACTAATGAGCAGTTCTTC.

The rearrangement joins TRBV6-5 to TRBJ1-1; D is undetermined. CDR1 is MNHEY, CDR2 SVGAGI, per germline. V lost 7 bases to trimming and J lost 5 bases, with 17 bases between them. The CDR3 covers 14 residues. The CDR3 reads CASKIGVMGTEAFF. Here the CDR3 DNA reads TGTGCCAGCAAAATTGGGGTAATGGGAACTGAAGCTTTCTTT.

The genes are TRBV4-1 and TRBJ2-1; unclear D gene. V gave up 2 bases and J gave up 3 bases, with 11 bases separating them. Germline V gene lookup returns CDR1 MGHRA and CDR2 YSYEKL. The CDR3 runs 15 residues. The CDR3 spells CASSQILEYYNEQFF. The CDR3, as DNA: TGCGCCAGCAGCCAAATACTTGAGTACTACAATGAGCAGTTCTTC.

The CDR3 DNA follows: TGCGCCAGCAGCCCGACAGGGATGGAGGAAAAACTGTTTTTT. Its protein is CASSPTGMEEKLFF. The chain carries TRBV4-1 and TRBJ1-4; 7 bases are a match to TRBD1. Losses at the gene ends were 4 bases for V and 8 bases for J; bases not matched to a gene: 7. The length of the CDR3 is 14 residues. Germline V gene sequence: CDR1 MGHRA, CDR2 YSYEKL.

This clone showed up just a few times. Other nucleotide sequences in the sample specify the same CDR3. The chain is built from TRBV7-9 and TRBJ2-5; D is undetermined. The length of the CDR3 is 11 residues. V shed 5 bases and J shed 2 bases, with 3 bases lying between them. The germline gives CDR1 SEHNR, CDR2 FQNEAQ (reference sequence). The CDR3 region is CASSPQETQYF. For the CDR3, the DNA is TGTGCCAGCAGCCCGCAAGAGACCCAGTACTTC.